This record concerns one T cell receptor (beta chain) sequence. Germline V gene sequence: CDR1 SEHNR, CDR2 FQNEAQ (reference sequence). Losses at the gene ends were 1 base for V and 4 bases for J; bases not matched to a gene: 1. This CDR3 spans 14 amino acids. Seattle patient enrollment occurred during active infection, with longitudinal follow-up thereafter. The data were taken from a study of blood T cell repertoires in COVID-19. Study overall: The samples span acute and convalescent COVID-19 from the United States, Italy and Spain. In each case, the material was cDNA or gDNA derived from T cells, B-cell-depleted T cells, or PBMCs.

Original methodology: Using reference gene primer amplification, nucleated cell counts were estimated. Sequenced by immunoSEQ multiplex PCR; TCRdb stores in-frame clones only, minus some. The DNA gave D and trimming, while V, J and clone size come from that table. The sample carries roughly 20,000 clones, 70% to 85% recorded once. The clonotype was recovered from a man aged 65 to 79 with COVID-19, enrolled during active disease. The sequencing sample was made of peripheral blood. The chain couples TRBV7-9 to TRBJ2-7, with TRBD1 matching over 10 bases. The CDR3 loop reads CASSLGGQGYEQYF. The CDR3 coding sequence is TGTGCCAGCAGCTTAGGGGGACAGGGGTACGAGCAGTACTTC.